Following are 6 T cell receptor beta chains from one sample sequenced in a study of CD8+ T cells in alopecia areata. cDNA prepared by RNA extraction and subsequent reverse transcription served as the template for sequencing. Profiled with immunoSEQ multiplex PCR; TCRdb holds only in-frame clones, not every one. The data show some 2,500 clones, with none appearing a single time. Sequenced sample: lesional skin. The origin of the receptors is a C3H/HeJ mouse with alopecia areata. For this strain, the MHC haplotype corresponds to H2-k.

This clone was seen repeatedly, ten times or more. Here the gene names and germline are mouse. The CDR3 region is CASSSGGAHEQYF. The covered CDR3 bases are TGTGCTAGCAGTAGTGGGGGGGCCCAT. The chain combines TRBV17 with TRBJ2-7; 9 nucleotides match TRBD2. The sequence runs out 4 residues before the end of the CDR3; the remainder is reconstructed from the germline J gene. The length of the CDR3 is 13 residues. CDR1 and CDR2 from the germline V gene are MNHDT and YYDKIL.

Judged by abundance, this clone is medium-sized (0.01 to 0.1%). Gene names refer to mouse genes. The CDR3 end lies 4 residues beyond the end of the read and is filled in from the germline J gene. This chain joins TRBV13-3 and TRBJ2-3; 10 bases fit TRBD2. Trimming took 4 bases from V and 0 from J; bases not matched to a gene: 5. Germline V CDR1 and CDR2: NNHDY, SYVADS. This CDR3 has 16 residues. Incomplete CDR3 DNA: TGTGCCAGCAGTTGGACTGGGGGAGCTAGTGCAGAA. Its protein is CASSWTGGASAE. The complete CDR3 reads CASSWTGGASAETLYF.

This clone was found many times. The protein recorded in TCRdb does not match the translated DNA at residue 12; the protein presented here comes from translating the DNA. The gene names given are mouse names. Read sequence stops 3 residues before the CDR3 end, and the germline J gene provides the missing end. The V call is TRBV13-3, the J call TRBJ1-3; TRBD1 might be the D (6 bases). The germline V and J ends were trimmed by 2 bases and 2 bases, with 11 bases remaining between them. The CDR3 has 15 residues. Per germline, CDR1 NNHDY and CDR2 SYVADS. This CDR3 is CASSEFQGTGNTLYF. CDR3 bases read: TGTGCCAGCAGTGAATTCCAGGGGACTGGAAATACG.

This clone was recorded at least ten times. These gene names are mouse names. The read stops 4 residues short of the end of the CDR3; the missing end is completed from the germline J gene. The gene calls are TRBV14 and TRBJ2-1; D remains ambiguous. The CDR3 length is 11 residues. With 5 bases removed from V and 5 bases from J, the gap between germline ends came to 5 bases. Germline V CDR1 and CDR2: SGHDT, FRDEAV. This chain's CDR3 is CASSSDAEQFF. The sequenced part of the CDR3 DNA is TGTGCCAGCAGCTCAGATGCT.

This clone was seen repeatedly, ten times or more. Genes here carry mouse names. Incomplete CDR3 DNA: TGTGCCAGCAGCCCCGGACTGGGGGGTTAT. Translating gives CASSPGLGGY. In full, the CDR3 is CASSPGLGGYEQYF. The chain links TRBV5 to TRBJ2-7; 11 bases agree with TRBD2. The read finishes 4 residues shy of the CDR3 end, and the germline J gene is used to complete it. CDR1 and CDR2 from the germline V gene are LGHNA and YNLKQL (reference sequence). This CDR3 spans 14 amino acids.

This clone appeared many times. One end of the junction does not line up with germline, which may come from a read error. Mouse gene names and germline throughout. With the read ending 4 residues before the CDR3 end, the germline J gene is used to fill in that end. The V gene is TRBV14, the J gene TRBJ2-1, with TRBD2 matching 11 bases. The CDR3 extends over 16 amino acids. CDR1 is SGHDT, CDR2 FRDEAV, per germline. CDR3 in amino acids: CVSGPRTGGFYAEQFF. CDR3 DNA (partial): TGTGTCAGCGGTCCCCGGACTGGGGGGTTCTATGCT.